This entry lists 15 T cell receptor beta chains sequenced from one sample in a study of CD8+CD57+ T cells in acquired aplastic anemia. Genomic DNA templated the TCR beta VDJ and CDR3 profiling. TCRdb re-derived calls from the reads in MiXCR, one entry per CDR3 protein. The sample has 150,000 to 200,000 distinct CDR3 sequences; about 60% are singletons. The sequenced material came from sorted CD4+, CD8+, or CD8+CD57+ T cells (not recorded which) from PBMCs. The receptors here all came from a human donor in good health.

The rearrangement uses TRBV5-1 and TRBJ2-5; the D call may be TRBD1 or TRBD2 (6 bases each). Trimming cost V 0 bases and J 4 bases, with 10 bases left between them. This CDR3 has 14 amino acids. CDR1 is SGHRS and CDR2 is YFSETQ in the germline V gene. The CDR3 loop reads CASSLGRGTETQYF. CDR3 sequence (DNA): TGCGCCAGCAGCTTGGGGAGGGGGACAGAGACCCAGTACTTC.

This clonotype came up a few times. The chain couples TRBV2 to TRBJ2-7, with D possibly TRBD2 on 5 matching bases. The CDR3 is made up of 11 amino acids. Trimming pared 10 bases from V and 2 bases from J, leaving 9 bases between. Germline lookup yields CDR1 SNHLY and CDR2 FYNNEI. CDR3 sequence reads: CAIRRTYEQYF. The CDR3 nucleotides read TGTGCCATCAGGAGGACCTACGAGCAGTACTTC.

This chain connects TRBV20-1 to TRBJ2-2; TRBD2 matches at 10 bases. The trim removed 1 base at V and 3 bases at J, leaving 2 bases unmatched. CDR1 and CDR2 from the germline V gene are DFQATT and SNEGSKA (reference sequence). The CDR3 has 15 amino acids. CDR3: CSARVLAGDTGELFF. CDR3 coding DNA: TGCAGTGCTAGAGTGCTAGCGGGAGACACCGGGGAGCTGTTTTTT.

The genes are TRBV20-1 and TRBJ1-2; 8 positions agree with TRBD1. This CDR3 spans 14 amino acids. The V gene end was trimmed by 3 bases and the J gene end by 7 bases; junction bases not matched to a gene: 10. Per the germline V gene, CDR1 is DFQATT and CDR2 is SNEGSKA (reference sequence). CDR3 sequence: CSARGTGYFLGYTF. The CDR3 region has the DNA TGCAGTGCTAGGGGGACAGGATATTTTCTTGGCTACACCTTC.

Details on this clonotype: The CDR3 ends on some other residue instead of the conserved phenylalanine or tryptophan, so this is likely a read error. The rearrangement links TRBV29-1 to TRBJ1-1, with D hard to call. CDR1 is SQVTM, CDR2 ANQGSEA, per germline. The CDR3 sequence is 13 residues long. V was clipped by 7 bases and J by 0 bases, with 12 bases between them. CDR3 region: CSAARDMNTEAFL. The CDR3, as DNA: TGCAGCGCTGCGCGGGATATGAACACTGAAGCTTTCCTT.

There are many counts of this clonotype. The chain recombines TRBV27 with TRBJ1-6; D gene uncertain. The CDR3 runs to 18 residues. The germline CDR1 and CDR2 sequences are MNHEY and SMNVEV (reference sequence). Between the trimmed V and J ends, which lost 1 base and 9 bases, there was a span of 22 bases. The CDR3 coding sequence is TGTGCCAGCAGTTTATTGAGCAGTCTCCGACTTGAGGGTTCACCCCTCCACTTT. It encodes CASSLLSSLRLEGSPLHF.

This chain joins TRBV7-9 and TRBJ2-5; D not certain. V was cut by 1 base and J by 3 bases, with 6 bases left in between. The CDR3 runs to 13 residues. Germline V gene sequence: CDR1 SEHNR, CDR2 FQNEAQ (reference sequence). In DNA, the CDR3 is TGTGCCAGCAGCTTAGGTGGAAAAGAGACCCAGTACTTC. Translating gives CASSLGGKETQYF.

This clonotype occurred a few times. The V gene is TRBV28, the J gene TRBJ2-7; TRBD2 matches at 13 bases. The germline gives CDR1 MDHEN, CDR2 SYDVKM. The CDR3 is made up of 18 amino acids. The V gene end was trimmed by 4 bases and the J gene end by 3 bases; junction bases not matched to a gene: 12. CDR3 protein: CASSSFGQRLAGGYEQYF. CDR3 in DNA: TGTGCCAGCAGTTCGTTTGGCCAGCGACTAGCGGGAGGCTACGAGCAGTACTTC.

This clonotype has a count of ten or more. This chain uses TRBV15 with TRBJ2-5, with 7 bases lining up with TRBD1. Germline assignment: CDR1 LNHNV and CDR2 YYDKDF (reference sequence). Germline trimming cut 2 bases from V and 5 bases from J; bases unmatched to any gene: 5. The CDR3 has 14 amino acids. The CDR3 here is CATSRLGQEETQYF. The CDR3 nucleotides are TGTGCCACCAGCAGACTCGGACAGGAGGAGACCCAGTACTTC.

In this sample, this clonotype turned up many times. The V call is TRBV2, the J call TRBJ2-5, with TRBD2 identical over 9 bases. Germline V CDR1 and CDR2: SNHLY, FYNNEI. V was pared by 7 bases and J by 2 bases, with 5 bases of the junction left unmatched. The CDR3 totals 14 residues. CDR3 amino acids: CASKVAGVQETQYF. The CDR3 DNA follows: TGTGCCAGCAAAGTAGCGGGAGTGCAAGAGACCCAGTACTTC.

The chain recombines TRBV7-2 with TRBJ2-1, with TRBD2 identical over 8 bases. Looked up from germline, CDR1 is SGHTA and CDR2 is FQGNSA. The V gene end was trimmed by 4 bases and the J gene end by 2 bases; junction bases not matched to a gene: 7. The CDR3 sequence is 16 residues long. CDR3 bases: TGTGCCAGCAGCTCACAAAGCGGGAGACCCTACAATGAGCAGTTCTTC. Protein: CASSSQSGRPYNEQFF.

The rearrangement links TRBV7-9 to TRBJ1-2, with D tentatively TRBD1 (5 bases). Per germline, CDR1 SEHNR and CDR2 FQNEAQ (reference sequence). V lost 5 bases, J lost 8 bases, and 24 bases lay in between. The CDR3 is 16 amino acids. The CDR3 sequence: CASSPTARGRRWGYTF. The DNA of the CDR3 is TGTGCCAGCAGCCCCACCGCCCGGGGCCGCCGCTGGGGCTACACCTTC.

A few counts support this clonotype. V usage is TRBV10-1 and J usage is TRBJ2-1; no reliable D call. Germline V lookup: CDR1 WNHNN, CDR2 SYGVQD (reference sequence). This CDR3 contains 11 residues. V was trimmed by 3 bases and J by 5 bases, leaving 2 bases between them. The CDR3: CASSDNNEQFF. The CDR3 DNA is TGCGCCAGCAGTGACAACAATGAGCAGTTCTTC.

This sequence joins TRBV25-1 and TRBJ2-1; 12 nucleotides align to TRBD2. With V trimmed by 7 bases and J by 9 bases, 7 bases remained unmatched. The CDR3 consists of 14 residues. Germline V gives CDR1 MGHDK, CDR2 SYGVNS. CDR3 nucleotides: TGTGCCAGCACGGCTAGCGGGAGGGCCTTTGAGCAGTTCTTC. It yields the protein CASTASGRAFEQFF.

The rearrangement joins TRBV9 to TRBJ1-2; a weak D match, TRBD1 (6 bases). V was pared by 0 bases and J by 6 bases, with 12 bases between. From germline, CDR1 is SGDLS and CDR2 YYNGEE. There are 14 residues in the CDR3. Written as DNA, the CDR3 is TGTGCCAGCAGCGTAGGGGGGGGCCATGATGGCTACACCTTC. Amino acid sequence: CASSVGGGHDGYTF.